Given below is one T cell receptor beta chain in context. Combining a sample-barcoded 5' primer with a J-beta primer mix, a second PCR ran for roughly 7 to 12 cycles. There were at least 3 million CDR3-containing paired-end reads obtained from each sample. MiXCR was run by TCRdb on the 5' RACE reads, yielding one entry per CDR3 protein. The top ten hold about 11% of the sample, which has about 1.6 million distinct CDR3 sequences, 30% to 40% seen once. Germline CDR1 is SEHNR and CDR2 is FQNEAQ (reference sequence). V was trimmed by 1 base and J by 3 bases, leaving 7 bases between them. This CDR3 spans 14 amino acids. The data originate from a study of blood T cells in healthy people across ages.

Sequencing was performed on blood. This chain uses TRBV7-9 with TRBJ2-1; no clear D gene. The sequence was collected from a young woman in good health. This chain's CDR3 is CASSLDMGYNEQFF. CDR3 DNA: TGTGCCAGCAGCTTAGACATGGGCTACAATGAGCAGTTCTTC.